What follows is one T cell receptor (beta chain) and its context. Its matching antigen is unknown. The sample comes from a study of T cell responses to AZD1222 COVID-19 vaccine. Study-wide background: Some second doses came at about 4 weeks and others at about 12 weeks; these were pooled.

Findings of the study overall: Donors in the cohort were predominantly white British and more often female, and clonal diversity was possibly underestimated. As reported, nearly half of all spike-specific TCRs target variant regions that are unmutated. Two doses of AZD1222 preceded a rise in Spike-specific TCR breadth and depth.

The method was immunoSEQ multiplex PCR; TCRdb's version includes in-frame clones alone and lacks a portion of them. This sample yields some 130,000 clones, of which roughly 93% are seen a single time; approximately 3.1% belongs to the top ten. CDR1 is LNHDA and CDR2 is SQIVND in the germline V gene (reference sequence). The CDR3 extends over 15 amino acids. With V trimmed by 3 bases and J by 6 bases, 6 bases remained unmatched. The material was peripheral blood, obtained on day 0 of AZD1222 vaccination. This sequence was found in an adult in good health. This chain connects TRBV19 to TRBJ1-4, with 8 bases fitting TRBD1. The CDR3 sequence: CASSIGQGLDEKLFF. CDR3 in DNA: TGTGCCAGTAGTATCGGACAGGGCCTTGATGAAAAACTGTTTTTT.